Listed here are 19 T cell receptor beta chains from one sample, sequenced in a study of blood T cell repertoires in COVID-19. TCRdb's table, derived via immunoSEQ multiplex PCR, lists solely in-frame clones and lacks some. The sample gives around 290,000 clones, roughly 87% of which show up once; about 1% is in the top ten. Input material: PBMCs or T cells enriched from blood (not recorded which). All receptors derive from a woman in her 30s who had recovered from COVID-19.

This chain links TRBV10-2 with TRBJ2-1; 13 nucleotides line up with TRBD2. The ends lost 4 bases at V and 6 bases at J; junction bases unmatched: 3. The length of the CDR3 is 15 residues. Germline V gives CDR1 WSHSY, CDR2 SAAADI. CDR3 bases: TGCGCCAGCAGTGCCGGACTAGCGGGAGTCAATGAGCAGTTCTTC. Translating gives CASSAGLAGVNEQFF.

This clone was counted a single time. This sequence joins TRBV7-6 and TRBJ1-2; no reliable D call. Germline CDR1 SGHVS, CDR2 FNYEAQ. The CDR3 length is 13 residues. The V and J ends lost 1 base and 6 bases respectively, with 9 bases between them. The CDR3 sequence: CASSLGAGHGYTF. Here the CDR3 DNA reads TGTGCCAGCAGCTTAGGGGCAGGCCATGGCTACACCTTC.

This chain connects TRBV7-8 to TRBJ1-5, with D maybe TRBD1 (5 bases). The germline V and J ends were trimmed by 5 bases and 0 bases, with 11 bases remaining between them. Germline V gene sequence: CDR1 SGHVS, CDR2 FQNEAQ. CDR3 length: 15 residues. CDR3 DNA: TGTGCCAGCAGCATACAGGAAGGTAGCAATCAGCCCCAGCATTTT. The encoded protein is CASSIQEGSNQPQHF.

This chain connects TRBV15 to TRBJ1-3; 7 bases are shared with TRBD1. CDR1 and CDR2 from the germline V gene are LNHNV and YYDKDF (reference sequence). V dropped 1 base and J dropped 1; count of bases not matched to a gene: 7. The CDR3 extends over 17 amino acids. The CDR3 spells CATSRGPRQGSGNTIYF. The CDR3, as DNA: TGTGCCACCAGCAGAGGTCCCAGACAGGGATCTGGAAACACCATATATTTT. The variable domain in full, completed from reference TRBV15 and TRBJ1-3, reads DAMVIQNPRYQVTQFGKPVTLSCSQTLNHNVMYWYQQKSSQAPKLLFHYYDKDFNNEADTPDNFQSRRPNTSFCFLDIRSPGLGDTAMYLCATSRGPRQGSGNTIYFGEGSWLTVV.

DNA of the CDR3: TGTGCCAGCAGCTTAGGGGGGGACAGGGTCTTCTACGAGCAGTACTTC. Its protein is CASSLGGDRVFYEQYF. The V call is TRBV11-3, the J call TRBJ2-7, with 9 bases identical to TRBD1. Germline CDR1 and CDR2: SGHNT and YENEEA. V lost 1 base and J lost 3; bases outside the gene matches: 7. CDR3 length: 16 residues.

This rearrangement joins TRBV15 to TRBJ1-1, with D perhaps TRBD1 (5 bases). The length of the CDR3 is 13 residues. V lost 1 base and J lost 6, with 9 bases in between. In germline, CDR1 is LNHNV, CDR2 YYDKDF (reference sequence). CDR3 coding DNA: TGTGCCACCAGCAGAGGCAGGGCCGCTGAAGCTTTCTTT. Encoded protein: CATSRGRAAEAFF.

The chain recombines TRBV5-1 with TRBJ2-3, with TRBD2 matching 8 bases. The CDR3 is 15 amino acids. Germline V gene lookup returns CDR1 SGHRS and CDR2 YFSETQ. The ends lost 4 bases at V and 0 bases at J; junction bases unmatched: 4. The CDR3 here is CASSSPSGSTDTQYF. In nucleotides, the CDR3 is TGCGCCAGCAGCAGCCCTAGCGGGAGCACAGATACGCAGTATTTT.

The chain recombines TRBV27 with TRBJ2-3; TRBD1 agrees at 7 bases. Unmatched junction bases numbered 17, after V lost 7 bases and J lost 4 bases. Germline V gives CDR1 MNHEY, CDR2 SMNVEV (reference sequence). This CDR3 spans 17 amino acids. The CDR3 sequence is CASTPHYTGVSADTQYF. In DNA form, the CDR3 reads TGTGCCAGCACCCCCCATTACACAGGGGTATCGGCAGATACGCAGTATTTT.

The V call is TRBV12-3 or TRBV12-4, the J call TRBJ1-1; D gene uncertain. CDR3 length: 13 residues. V was shortened by 8 bases and J by 5 bases, with 15 bases between the two germline ends. CDR3 bases: TGTGCCAGCGTCGCCAACGGTGGTACTGAAGCTTTCTTT. Protein product: CASVANGGTEAFF.

The CDR3: CASSLTGSYEQYF. The CDR3 DNA sequence: TGTGCCAGCAGTTTAACAGGCTCCTACGAGCAGTACTTC. The chain joins TRBV27 to TRBJ2-7, with a weak D call TRBD1 (5 bases). V lost 2 bases, J lost 0 bases, and 5 bases lay in between. There are 13 residues in the CDR3. Germline V lookup: CDR1 MNHEY, CDR2 SMNVEV (reference sequence).

V gene TRBV11-2 combines with J gene TRBJ1-2; D uncertain. Looked up from germline, CDR1 is SGHAT and CDR2 is FQNNGV. The V and J ends lost 4 bases and 4 bases respectively, with 10 bases between them. The CDR3 spans 13 residues. DNA of the CDR3: TGTGCCAGCAGCTCCGGACTTTTCTATGGCTACACCTTC. Its protein is CASSSGLFYGYTF.

This clone showed up just a few times. The V gene is TRBV7-3, the J gene TRBJ1-1, with TRBD1 matching 7 bases. The CDR3 contains 14 residues. CDR1 and CDR2 from the germline V gene are SGHTA and FQGTGA. J gave up 4 bases and V 1 base, and 3 bases lay outside the gene matches. In DNA, the CDR3 is TGTGCCAGCAGCTTAAGAGCAGGGGGCACTGAAGCTTTCTTT. Its protein is CASSLRAGGTEAFF. Supplemented by reference TRBV7-3 and TRBJ1-1, the full variable domain reads GAGVSQTPSNKVTEKGKYVELRCDPISGHTALYWYRQSLGQGPEFLIYFQGTGAADDSGLPNDRFFAVRPEGSVSTLKIQRTERGDSAVYLCASSLRAGGTEAFFGQGTRLTVV.

The chain joins TRBV3-1 (or the pseudogene TRBV3-2) to TRBJ2-3; D remains ambiguous. The germline CDR1 and CDR2 sequences are LGHDT and YNNKEL (reference sequence). The germline V and J ends were trimmed by 2 bases and 5 bases, with 8 bases remaining between them. The CDR3 extends over 13 amino acids. In DNA form, the CDR3 reads TGTGCCAGCAGCCAAACACCGTTAGATACGCAGTATTTT. It yields the protein CASSQTPLDTQYF.

The V call is TRBV5-1, the J call TRBJ2-3; 8 bases agree with TRBD1. The CDR3 is 14 amino acids. The V segment lost 4 bases and the J segment 2 bases; nucleotides outside the gene matches: 3. The germline V gene encodes CDR1 SGHRS and CDR2 YFSETQ. CDR3 in amino acids: CASSPTGATDTQYF. The CDR3 nucleotides are TGCGCCAGCAGCCCGACAGGGGCCACAGATACGCAGTATTTT.

This sequence joins TRBV11-1 and TRBJ1-1; D ambiguous. Trimming left V 2 bases short and J 0 bases short, with 10 bases between. This CDR3 has 15 amino acids. In germline, CDR1 is SGHAT, CDR2 FQDESV (reference sequence). The CDR3 here is CASSLSRSLNTEAFF. CDR3 DNA sequence: TGTGCCAGCAGCTTAAGTCGGAGCTTGAACACTGAAGCTTTCTTT.

The V gene is TRBV7-3, the J gene TRBJ1-1; D is perhaps TRBD1 (6 bases). The CDR3 is 16 amino acids. CDR1 is SGHTA, CDR2 FQGTGA, per germline. V lost 1 base, J lost 1 base, and 13 bases lay in between. CDR3 bases: TGTGCCAGCAGCTTAATCAGGGGACCGCGGAACACTGAAGCTTTCTTT. Translation gives CASSLIRGPRNTEAFF. Full variable domain (missing parts from reference TRBV7-3 and TRBJ1-1): GAGVSQTPSNKVTEKGKYVELRCDPISGHTALYWYRQSLGQGPEFLIYFQGTGAADDSGLPNDRFFAVRPEGSVSTLKIQRTERGDSAVYLCASSLIRGPRNTEAFFGQGTRLTVV.

J is TRBJ1-2 and V is TRBV11-2, with a weak D call TRBD1 (5 bases). CDR3 length: 13 residues. Trimming took off 5 bases at V and 8 bases at J, with 15 bases between the two ends. CDR1 and CDR2 (germline): SGHAT, FQNNGV. CDR3 region: CASSPIWGGGYTF. The CDR3 coding sequence is TGTGCCAGCAGCCCCATATGGGGCGGAGGCTACACCTTC.

The V gene is TRBV25-1, the J gene TRBJ2-1; maybe TRBD2 (5 bases). The germline V gene has CDR1 MGHDK and CDR2 SYGVNS. There are 15 residues in the CDR3. Between the trimmed V and J ends, which lost 7 bases and 0 bases, there was a span of 13 bases. The CDR3 here is CASTLNGLSYNEQFF. For the CDR3, the DNA is TGTGCCAGCACCCTCAACGGACTCTCCTACAATGAGCAGTTCTTC.

The chain combines TRBV5-1 with TRBJ2-7, with 10 positions matching TRBD2. The trim removed 4 bases at V and 5 bases at J, leaving 6 bases unmatched. This CDR3 spans 14 amino acids. Looked up from germline, CDR1 is SGHRS and CDR2 is YFSETQ. As DNA, the CDR3 is TGCGCCAGCAGCCCCGGGACTAGCGAGGACGAGCAGTACTTC. Residues: CASSPGTSEDEQYF.